This T cell receptor (beta chain) stems from a study of T-cell reconstitution after alpha-beta-depleted transplantation in children. A note on this clonotype: A much larger clone differs by one base, so this may be a read error.

Trimming stripped 6 bases from V and 9 bases from J, with 20 bases between. Germline loops: CDR1 MNHEY, CDR2 SMNVEV (reference sequence). The CDR3 runs to 15 residues. Unique molecular identifiers were incorporated when the TCRbeta library was constructed. TCRdb re-called the PCR reads with MiXCR, one entry per CDR3 protein. The table shows some 350,000 distinct CDR3 sequences, with around a tenth occurring only once. The TCR was taken from a human donor who donated a stem cell graft to a child with acute lymphoblastic leukemia. The chain joins TRBV27 to TRBJ2-2, with D possibly being TRBD1 or TRBD2 (5 bases each). This sample comprised PBMCs from the stem cell graft donor, obtained from the stem cell graft. The CDR3 loop is CASSLLWGTGWELFF. CDR3 sequence (DNA): TGTGCCAGCAGCCTCCTCTGGGGGACCGGTTGGGAGCTGTTTTTT.